This record concerns one T cell receptor (beta chain) sequence. Its antigen remains unidentified. Primers for the PCR totalled 60 Vbeta and 13 Jbeta. Some clones are missing from TCRdb's copy, which holds only in-frame ones; the method was immunoSEQ multiplex PCR. This sample has approximately 150,000 clones, with over 75% found just once. These data come from a study of cytomegalovirus exposure and HLA in healthy donors. Study summary: Previous work identified 100 million or so unique TCR beta sequences from 200 million or so T cells.

Between the trimmed V and J ends, which lost 0 bases and 3 bases, there was a span of 12 bases. Per the germline V gene, CDR1 is SGHRS and CDR2 is YFSETQ. This CDR3 has 16 residues. General study results and limits: High specificity and sensitivity for cytomegalovirus status were reported for the classifier. HLA alleles showed associations with around 15,000 TCR beta sequences in a later analysis, at a 0.05 false discovery rate.

Donors counted as nominally healthy when sampled, yet unrecorded immune exposures were likely. Input material: PBMCs. The chain carries TRBV5-1 and TRBJ2-2; D might be TRBD2 (5 bases). The sequence derives from a male donor in good health and CMV-seronegative. The DNA of the CDR3 is TGCGCCAGCAGCTTGGAAACCCGAGCGGACACCGGGGAGCTGTTTTTT. Amino acids: CASSLETRADTGELFF.